These T cell receptor beta chains were read from a single sample in a study of T-cell reconstitution after alpha-beta-depleted transplantation in children. Using its own MiXCR run on the PCR reads, TCRdb lists one record per CDR3 protein. The sample holds about 230,000 distinct CDR3 sequences, about 9.6% seen once. The sequencing here drew on PBMCs from the stem cell graft donor, taken from the stem cell graft. The origin of the receptors is a human donor who donated a stem cell graft to a child with SCID. Both conserved end residues are part of each CDR3. A D gene is named only where the DNA matches it firmly. Some rows mark clone size as missing; the rest say once, few, many or name a class of expanded clone.

>TRBJ2-2|many|15|NA|TRBV7-8
CASSASTGSTGELFF
TGTGCCAGCAGCGCGAGTACAGGATCCACCGGGGAGCTGTTTTTT
>TRBJ2-1|many|13|NA|TRBV5-1
CASSLVANNEQFF
TGCGCCAGCAGCTTGGTGGCGAACAATGAGCAGTTCTTC
>TRBJ1-5|many|15|TRBD1|TRBV6-2/TRBV6-3
CASSTGTGLAQPQHF
TGTGCCAGCAGCACCGGGACAGGCCTGGCTCAGCCCCAGCATTTT
>TRBJ1-2|many|19|NA|TRBV6-1
CASSEIAGRASHRNYGYTF
TGTGCCAGCAGTGAAATTGCAGGCCGGGCATCACATCGTAACTATGGCTACACCTTC
>TRBJ2-3|NA|16|NA|TRBV4-3
CASSQEWRGQKDTQYF
TGCGCCAGCAGCCAAGAATGGAGGGGGCAGAAGGATACGCAGTATTTT
>TRBJ2-7|many|16|NA|TRBV7-6
CASSLALMRLVYEQYF
TGTGCCAGCAGCTTAGCCCTAATGAGGTTGGTCTACGAGCAGTACTTC
>TRBJ1-2|few|10|NA|TRBV29-1
CSTNRDGYTF
TGCAGCACAAACAGAGATGGCTACACCTTC
>TRBJ2-3|NA|14|TRBD1|TRBV6-2/TRBV6-3
CASTSGTGAGTQYF
TGTGCCAGCACCTCCGGGACAGGGGCTGGGACGCAGTATTTT
>TRBJ2-7|many|15|NA|TRBV11-2
CASSGIRGASGEQYF
TGTGCCAGCAGCGGGATACGGGGGGCATCTGGCGAGCAGTACTTC
>TRBJ1-1|many|13|NA|TRBV5-6
CASSLDRRAQAFF
TGTGCCAGCAGCTTAGACAGGCGAGCCCAAGCTTTCTTT
>TRBJ2-2|many|17|TRBD2|TRBV4-1
CASSQDIRGGNTGELFF
TGCGCCAGCAGCCAAGATATCCGGGGGGGTAACACCGGGGAGCTGTTTTTT
>TRBJ2-3|few|17|NA|TRBV12-5
CASALPLTDSLGDTQYF
TGTGCTAGTGCCCTACCACTCACGGACAGTTTAGGGGATACGCAGTATTTT
>TRBJ2-7|many|13|TRBD1|TRBV27
CASSVQTGGEQYF
TGTGCCAGCAGTGTACAGACAGGGGGCGAGCAGTACTTC
>TRBJ2-3|many|15|NA|TRBV9
CASNLQGSRTDTQYF
TGTGCCAGCAACCTCCAGGGATCCCGCACAGATACGCAGTATTTT
>TRBJ1-1|many|15|NA|TRBV3-1
CASSQETVMNTEAFF
TGTGCCAGCAGCCAAGAAACGGTAATGAACACTGAAGCTTTCTTT
>TRBJ2-3|many|14|TRBD2|TRBV7-3
CASSSSGGVDTQYF
TGTGCCAGCAGCTCTAGCGGGGGAGTGGATACGCAATATTTT
>TRBJ2-7|many|12|TRBD1|TRBV5-1
CASSLDRDEQYF
TGCGCCAGCAGCCTGGACAGGGACGAGCAGTACTTC
>TRBJ1-1|NA|16|TRBD1|TRBV28
CASSLFFDRDNTEAFF
TGTGCCAGCAGCCTCTTCTTTGACAGGGATAACACTGAAGCTTTCTTT
>TRBJ1-1|many|12|NA|TRBV12-3/TRBV12-4
CASRHGGNGAFF
TGTGCCAGCCGCCATGGGGGTAACGGAGCTTTCTTT
>TRBJ1-2|many|16|NA|TRBV5-1
CASRTDLGRVNYGYTF
TGCGCCAGCAGAACAGACCTCGGACGCGTTAACTATGGCTACACCTTC
>TRBJ2-1|many|12|NA|TRBV5-1
CASSLAGLEQFF
TGCGCCAGCAGCTTGGCAGGACTAGAGCAGTTCTTC
>TRBJ2-4|many|15|TRBD1|TRBV7-2
CASSGRERDRYIQYF
TGTGCCAGCAGCGGTCGGGAACGGGACAGATACATTCAGTACTTC
>TRBJ1-4|many|15|NA|TRBV12-3/TRBV12-4
CASSPSWRGGEKLFF
TGTGCCAGCAGTCCAAGCTGGAGGGGGGGCGAAAAACTGTTTTTT
>TRBJ1-4|many|14|TRBD1|TRBV7-9
CASSRTGANEKLFF
TGTGCCAGCAGCAGGACAGGGGCTAATGAAAAACTGTTTTTT
>TRBJ2-3|many|16|TRBD2|TRBV5-1
CASSPRGAGSTDTQYF
TGCGCCAGCAGCCCCCGGGGAGCGGGGAGCACAGATACGCAGTATTTT
>TRBJ2-1|many|15|TRBD1|TRBV5-1
CASSSTGERGNEQFF
TGCGCCAGCAGCTCCACAGGGGAGAGAGGCAATGAGCAGTTCTTC